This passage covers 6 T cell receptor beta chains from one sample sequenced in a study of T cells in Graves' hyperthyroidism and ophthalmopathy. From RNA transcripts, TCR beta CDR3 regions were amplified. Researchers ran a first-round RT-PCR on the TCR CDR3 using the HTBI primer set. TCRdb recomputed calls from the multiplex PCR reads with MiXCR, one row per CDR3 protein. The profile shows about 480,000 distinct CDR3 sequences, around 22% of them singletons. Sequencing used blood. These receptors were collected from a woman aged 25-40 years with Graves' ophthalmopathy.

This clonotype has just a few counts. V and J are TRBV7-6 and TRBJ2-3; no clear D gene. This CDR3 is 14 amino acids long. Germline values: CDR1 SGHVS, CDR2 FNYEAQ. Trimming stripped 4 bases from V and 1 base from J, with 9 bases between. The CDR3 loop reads CASSSGLGTDTQYF. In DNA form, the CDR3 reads TGTGCCAGCAGCTCCGGATTGGGCACAGATACGCAGTATTTT.

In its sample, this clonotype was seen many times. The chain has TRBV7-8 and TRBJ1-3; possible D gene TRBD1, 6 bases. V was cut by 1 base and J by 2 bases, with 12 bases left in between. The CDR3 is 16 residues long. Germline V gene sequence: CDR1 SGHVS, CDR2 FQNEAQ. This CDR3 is CASSLEYRATGNTIYF. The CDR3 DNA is TGTGCCAGCAGCTTAGAGTACAGGGCAACTGGAAACACCATATATTTT.

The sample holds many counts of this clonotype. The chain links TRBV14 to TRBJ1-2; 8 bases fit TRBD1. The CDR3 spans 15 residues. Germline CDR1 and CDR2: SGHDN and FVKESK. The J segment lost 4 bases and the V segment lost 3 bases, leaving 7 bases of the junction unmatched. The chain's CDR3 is CASSQWTGPGYGYTF. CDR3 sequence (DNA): TGTGCCAGCAGCCAGTGGACAGGGCCGGGCTATGGCTACACCTTC.

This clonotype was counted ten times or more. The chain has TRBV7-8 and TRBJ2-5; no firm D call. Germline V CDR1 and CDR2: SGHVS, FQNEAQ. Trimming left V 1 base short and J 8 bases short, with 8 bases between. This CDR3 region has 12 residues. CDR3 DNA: TGTGCCAGCAGCTTAGTGGTGGGAACCCAGTACTTC. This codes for CASSLVVGTQYF.

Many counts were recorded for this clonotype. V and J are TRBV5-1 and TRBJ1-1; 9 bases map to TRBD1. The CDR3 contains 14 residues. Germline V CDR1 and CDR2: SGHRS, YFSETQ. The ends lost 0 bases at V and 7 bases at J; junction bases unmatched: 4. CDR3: CASSLGTGGIEAFF. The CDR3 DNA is TGCGCCAGCAGCTTGGGAACAGGGGGCATTGAAGCTTTCTTT.

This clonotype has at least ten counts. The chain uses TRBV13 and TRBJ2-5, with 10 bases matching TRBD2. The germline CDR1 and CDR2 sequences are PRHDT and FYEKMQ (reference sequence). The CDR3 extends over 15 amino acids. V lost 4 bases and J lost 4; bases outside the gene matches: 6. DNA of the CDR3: TGTGCCAGCAGCTATCAGCGGGGGGGCCGAGAGACCCAGTACTTC. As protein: CASSYQRGGRETQYF.